This T cell receptor (beta chain) derives from a study of blood T cell repertoires in COVID-19. Study-wide background: Spain, Italy and the United States supplied samples that represented acute and convalescent COVID-19.

Germline V gives CDR1 SGDLS, CDR2 YYNGEE. The CDR3 has 15 amino acids. The ends were cut back, 4 bases at V and 9 bases at J, with 20 bases in the middle. Produced via immunoSEQ multiplex PCR; TCRdb's table is partial and in-frame only. The sample yields hundreds of thousands of clones, 65% to 90% seen once. Study members were between roughly 18 and 100 years old and lived in 20 to 25 US regions. The receptor comes from a middle-aged woman with acute COVID-19. V usage is TRBV9 and J usage is TRBJ2-1, with D tentatively TRBD2 (5 bases). The sequenced material came from PBMCs or T cells enriched from blood (not recorded which). Here the CDR3 DNA reads TGTGCCAGCAGCCCCAGTGGGGAGAAGGGCGGTGAGCAGTTCTTC. This sequence encodes CASSPSGEKGGEQFF.